The source of this T cell receptor beta chain is a study of cytomegalovirus exposure and HLA in healthy donors. In the PCR, 60 Vbeta and 13 Jbeta primers were used. TCRdb's copy holds only in-frame clones and misses some; the assay was immunoSEQ multiplex PCR. The data hold about 160,000 clones, with 75% to 80% observed a single time. This CDR3 contains 18 residues. The germline V gene encodes CDR1 SGHTA and CDR2 FQGNSA. The V end lost 1 base, the J end lost 2 bases, and 21 bases lay between the germline ends. The sequence derives from a woman in her forties or fifties in good health and CMV-seropositive. Source material: PBMCs. The rearrangement joins TRBV7-2 to TRBJ2-7; the D gene is possibly TRBD2 (5 bases). In DNA form, the CDR3 reads TGTGCCAGCAGCTTAGGTCCGGTGGCAGGATACGGGGCCTACGAGCAGTACTTC. This encodes CASSLGPVAGYGAYEQYF.